Listed here are 29 T cell receptor beta chains from one sample, sequenced in a study of T cells of healthy individuals. TCRdb re-called the 5' RACE reads with MiXCR, one entry per CDR3 protein. The sample has 90,000 to 100,000 distinct CDR3 sequences, under 20% seen once; the top ten hold 6.2%. The source is a human donor in good health.

This rearrangement joins TRBV3-1 to TRBJ2-1; 11 bases are shared with TRBD2. Germline V gene data show CDR1 as LGHDT and CDR2 as YNNKEL (reference sequence). Unmatched junction bases numbered 6, after V lost 4 bases and J lost 7 bases. This CDR3 comprises 15 residues. CDR3 DNA sequence: TGTGCCAGCAGCCTGACTAGCGGGGTAGGAAATGAGCAGTTCTTC. Amino acids: CASSLTSGVGNEQFF.

The V gene is TRBV5-1, the J gene TRBJ1-4, with 8 nucleotides matching TRBD1. Germline CDR1 reads SGHRS; CDR2 reads YFSETQ. After removal of 2 bases from V and 8 bases from J, the junction contained 2 bases not matched to a gene. The CDR3 contains 13 residues. CDR3 region: CASSFQGAEKLFF. Written as DNA, the CDR3 is TGCGCCAGCAGCTTCCAGGGGGCGGAAAAACTGTTTTTT.

V usage is TRBV10-1 and J usage is TRBJ2-2; D is unclear. Trimming took off 2 bases at V and 6 bases at J, with 1 base between the two ends. Per the germline V gene, CDR1 is WNHNN and CDR2 is SYGVQD (reference sequence). CDR3 length: 11 residues. The CDR3 DNA reads as TGCGCCAGCAGTGAGCCCGGGGAGCTGTTTTTT. Protein: CASSEPGELFF.

This clonotype was seen just once. The rearrangement links TRBV6-5 to TRBJ2-7; D possibly corresponds to TRBD2 (6 bases). The CDR3 covers 16 residues. Germline CDR1 and CDR2: MNHEY and SVGAGI. Deletions cut 2 bases from V and 0 bases from J, with 14 bases between. The CDR3 DNA sequence: TGTGCCAGCAGTTACGCGGCGGGACTCCTCTCCTACGAGCAGTACTTC. Translating it yields CASSYAAGLLSYEQYF.

Many counts were recorded for this clonotype. The rearrangement uses TRBV28 and TRBJ1-4, with D possibly TRBD1 on 5 matching bases. V was clipped by 2 bases and J by 7 bases, with 11 bases between them. Looked up from germline, CDR1 is MDHEN and CDR2 is SYDVKM. This CDR3 has 14 residues. The CDR3 sequence is CASSLRQGGEKLFF. For the CDR3, the DNA is TGTGCCAGCAGTTTACGGCAGGGCGGTGAAAAACTGTTTTTT. The entire variable domain, with the rest obtained from reference TRBV28 and TRBJ1-4, is as follows: DVKVTQSSRYLVKRTGEKVFLECVQDMDHENMFWYRQDPGLGLRLIYFSYDVKMKEKGDIPEGYSVSREKKERFSLILESASTNQTSMYLCASSLRQGGEKLFFGSGTQLSVL.

There are a few counts of this clonotype. The chain is built from TRBV4-3 and TRBJ2-3, with TRBD2 matching 8 bases. This CDR3 region has 15 residues. Losses at the gene ends were 4 bases for V and 7 bases for J; bases not matched to a gene: 10. Germline CDR1 is LGHNA and CDR2 is YSLEER. The CDR3 DNA sequence: TGCGCCAGCAGCCTCAAACTAGCGGTTTCTAATACGCAGTATTTT. Protein: CASSLKLAVSNTQYF.

This clonotype was seen more than once but under ten times. This chain uses TRBV7-9 with TRBJ1-4, with D perhaps TRBD1 (6 bases). The CDR3 consists of 15 residues. V was cut by 5 bases and J by 5 bases, with 15 bases left in between. CDR1 and CDR2 (germline): SEHNR, FQNEAQ (reference sequence). The CDR3 sequence: CASSPSGAANEKLFF. CDR3 coding DNA: TGTGCCAGCAGCCCCTCGGGGGCGGCGAATGAAAAACTGTTTTTT.

This clonotype was seen a handful of times. The CDR3 reads CASTRDRGHGGYTF. For the CDR3, the DNA is TGTGCCAGTACTCGGGACAGGGGCCACGGTGGCTACACCTTC. The chain links TRBV19 to TRBJ1-2, with TRBD1 matching over 10 bases. The length of the CDR3 is 14 residues. V shed 7 bases and J 7 bases; nucleotides not matched to a gene: 9. Germline V lookup: CDR1 LNHDA, CDR2 SQIVND (reference sequence).

About this clonotype itself: This could be a read error, since a much larger clone is one nucleotide away. The chain couples TRBV29-1 to TRBJ2-7; the match to TRBD1 covers 9 bases. The germline V gene has CDR1 SQVTM and CDR2 ANQGSEA. There are 13 residues in the CDR3. J gave up 8 bases and V 6 bases, and 11 bases lay outside the gene matches. In DNA form, the CDR3 reads TGCAGCGTCCCGGGACAGGGTCTTTACAAGCAGTACTTC. Translated: CSVPGQGLYKQYF.

This clonotype appeared a few times. This chain joins TRBV7-3 and TRBJ2-3; 11 bases agree with TRBD2. This CDR3 has 18 residues. Germline lookup yields CDR1 SGHTA and CDR2 FQGTGA. After removal of 0 bases from V and 2 bases from J, the junction contained 7 bases not matched to a gene. The CDR3 nucleotides are TGTGCCAGCAGCTTAACTAGCGGGAGGGTTCCAGACACAGATACGCAGTATTTT. The encoded protein is CASSLTSGRVPDTDTQYF.

The chain joins TRBV7-2 to TRBJ2-7; TRBD2 is a possible D gene (7 bases). In germline, CDR1 is SGHTA, CDR2 FQGNSA. This CDR3 has 16 residues. The V gene lost 0 bases and the J gene lost 6 bases, with 18 bases spanning the gap. The CDR3 nucleotides are TGTGCCAGCAGCTTAGCCTCCAGTGGGGGGGCCTTCGAGCAGTACTTC. It yields the protein CASSLASSGGAFEQYF.

This chain connects TRBV7-2 to TRBJ2-5; 7 positions agree with TRBD1. The germline gives CDR1 SGHTA, CDR2 FQGNSA. The CDR3 loop spans 13 amino acids. V was clipped by 5 bases and J by 4 bases; unmatched bases: 4. The CDR3 coding sequence is TGTGCCAGCAGCCCTAACAGGGGAGAGACCCAGTACTTC. It encodes CASSPNRGETQYF.

The CDR3 region has the DNA TGCAGCGTTGAGTTACGCAGCGGGCAGAGAGATACGCAGTATTTT. This sequence encodes CSVELRSGQRDTQYF. The J gene is TRBJ2-3, the V gene TRBV29-1; tentative D call: TRBD2 (6 bases). Between the trimmed V and J ends, which lost 3 bases and 5 bases, there was a span of 18 bases. Germline CDR1 SQVTM, CDR2 ANQGSEA. CDR3 size: 15 residues.

This clonotype was recorded a few times. The chain joins TRBV6-1 to TRBJ2-1; TRBD1 aligns across 7 bases. V dropped 7 bases and J dropped 4; count of bases not matched to a gene: 10. The length of the CDR3 is 15 residues. The germline V gene has CDR1 MNHNS and CDR2 SASEGT. The CDR3, as DNA: TGTGCCAGCACCCGGGAAAGGGGGCCTTACAATGAGCAGTTCTTC. Encoded protein: CASTRERGPYNEQFF.

This rearrangement joins TRBV30 to TRBJ1-5; 11 nucleotides agree with TRBD1. Germline CDR1 GTSNPN, CDR2 SVGIG (reference sequence). V lost 2 bases to trimming and J lost 7 bases; unmatched junction nucleotides: 7. This CDR3 contains 15 residues. The CDR3 region has the DNA TGTGCCTGGAGTTTCGGGACAGGGGGTTTACAGCCCCAGCATTTT. This gives the protein CAWSFGTGGLQPQHF.

The chain's CDR3 is CSARDLRTSGGYRNEQFF. As DNA, the CDR3 is TGCAGTGCTAGAGATCTCCGGACTAGCGGGGGGTATAGGAATGAGCAGTTCTTC. This chain links TRBV20-1 with TRBJ2-1, with TRBD2 identical over 14 bases. The V and J ends lost 0 bases and 7 bases, in that order; junction bases with no gene match: 11. The CDR3 sequence is 18 residues long. Germline V gene data show CDR1 as DFQATT and CDR2 as SNEGSKA (reference sequence).

This clonotype was found a few times. One junction end does not reproduce the germline sequence, and a read error may be involved. The chain has TRBV4-1 and TRBJ1-2; D unresolved. Germline V gene data show CDR1 as MGHRA and CDR2 as YSYEKL. This CDR3 region has 12 residues. The CDR3 DNA reads TGCGCCAGCAGCCAAACTGGCGTATATCGTTCCTTC. This encodes CASSQTGVYRSF.

This chain uses TRBV4-2 with TRBJ2-7; D unresolved. V gave up 1 base and J gave up 0 bases, with 16 bases separating them. CDR3 length: 17 residues. The germline V gene has CDR1 LGHNA and CDR2 YNFKEQ. The CDR3 is CASSQAQSRAVSYEQYF. The CDR3 DNA is TGTGCCAGCAGCCAAGCCCAGAGCCGGGCCGTCTCCTACGAGCAGTACTTC.

The sample holds a few counts of this clonotype. V usage is TRBV28 and J usage is TRBJ2-3; D is perhaps TRBD1 (6 bases). Trimming left V 6 bases short and J 6 bases short, with 13 bases between. The CDR3 sequence is 13 residues long. Germline CDR1 is MDHEN and CDR2 is SYDVKM. The CDR3 spells CASRAPGEDTQYF. The CDR3 coding sequence is TGTGCCAGCAGGGCCCCAGGGGAGGATACGCAGTATTTT.

The chain recombines TRBV28 with TRBJ2-4; no definite D call. The germline V gene has CDR1 MDHEN and CDR2 SYDVKM. V was cut by 5 bases and J by 0 bases, with 11 bases left in between. The CDR3 loop spans 15 amino acids. The CDR3 loop reads CASSAAVLAKNIQYF. CDR3 sequence (DNA): TGTGCCAGCAGTGCGGCGGTGCTAGCCAAAAACATTCAGTACTTC.

This clonotype was recorded many times. The CDR3 nucleotides read TGTGCCAGCAGTTTCATTCCGGGACTGGCGGACTATGGCTACACCTTC. This encodes CASSFIPGLADYGYTF. The chain links TRBV28 to TRBJ1-2, with D perhaps TRBD1 (5 bases). This CDR3 spans 16 amino acids. Trimming pared 3 bases from V and 3 bases from J, leaving 17 bases between. From germline, CDR1 is MDHEN and CDR2 SYDVKM.

There are a few counts of this clonotype. This chain connects TRBV10-3 to TRBJ1-5; possible D gene TRBD1, 6 bases. Germline V CDR1 and CDR2: ENHRY, SYGVKD. The CDR3 spans 15 residues. Trimming took 3 bases from V and 1 from J, leaving 10 bases between them. The DNA for the CDR3 is TGTGCCATCAGTGATTCCAGGGGCAGCAATCAGCCCCAGCATTTT. It specifies CAISDSRGSNQPQHF.

There are many counts of this clonotype. This chain connects TRBV3-1 to TRBJ1-1; TRBD1 agrees at 8 bases. Germline loops: CDR1 LGHDT, CDR2 YNNKEL (reference sequence). CDR3 length: 15 residues. Trimming at V came to 1 base and at J to 8 bases, leaving 9 bases not matched to a gene. The CDR3: CASSQVSWQGAEAFF. The CDR3 DNA follows: TGTGCCAGCAGCCAAGTGTCCTGGCAGGGGGCCGAAGCTTTCTTT.

This clonotype was counted between two and nine times. The chain uses TRBV7-9 and TRBJ1-3; the D gene is possibly TRBD1 (5 bases). Germline CDR1 is SEHNR and CDR2 is FQNEAQ (reference sequence). The CDR3 contains 14 residues. Trimming cost V 6 bases and J 0 bases, with 9 bases left between them. The chain's CDR3 is CASRAGSSGNTIYF. As DNA, the CDR3 is TGTGCCAGCAGGGCAGGGAGCTCTGGAAACACCATATATTTT. The full variable domain, in which reference TRBV7-9 and TRBJ1-3 provide the parts outside the CDR3, is DTGVSQNPRHKITKRGQNVTFRCDPISEHNRLYWYRQTLGQGPEFLTYFQNEAQLEKSRLLSDRFSAERPKGSFSTLEIQRTEQGDSAMYLCASRAGSSGNTIYFGEGSWLTVV.

This clonotype was recorded a few times. The CDR3, as DNA: TGTGCCAGTAGGGGGACACCCTATGGCTACACCTTC. The encoded protein is CASRGTPYGYTF. The rearrangement joins TRBV12-3 or TRBV12-4 to TRBJ1-2; D might be TRBD1 (6 bases). The V gene lost 9 bases and the J gene lost 4 bases, with 12 bases spanning the gap. The CDR3 sequence is 12 residues long.

This chain uses TRBV4-1 with TRBJ1-4; D gene ambiguous. CDR3 length: 14 residues. Germline loops: CDR1 MGHRA, CDR2 YSYEKL. Deletions cut 1 base from V and 4 bases from J, with 7 bases between. CDR3 in amino acids: CASSQAELNEKLFF. The CDR3 DNA follows: TGCGCCAGCAGCCAAGCCGAGCTTAATGAAAAACTGTTTTTT.

This clonotype was found a few times. The CDR3 protein is CASTLRGRIYEQYF. The CDR3 bases are TGTGCCAGCACCTTAAGGGGGAGAATCTACGAGCAGTACTTC. V gene TRBV28 combines with J gene TRBJ2-7; perhaps TRBD1 as D (6 bases). CDR1 MDHEN and CDR2 SYDVKM come from the germline V gene. The CDR3 is 14 amino acids. V was cut by 7 bases and J by 3 bases, with 16 bases left in between.

In this sample, this clonotype turned up many times. The chain joins TRBV3-1 to TRBJ2-3; D unclear. Per germline, CDR1 LGHDT and CDR2 YNNKEL (reference sequence). V lost 2 bases and J 6 bases, leaving 3 bases between the germline ends. This CDR3 contains 11 residues. In DNA, the CDR3 is TGTGCCAGCAGCCAAACGGATACGCAGTATTTT. Translated: CASSQTDTQYF.

This rearrangement joins TRBV28 to TRBJ2-7, with D hard to call. The CDR3 runs 12 residues. CDR1 is MDHEN and CDR2 is SYDVKM in the germline V gene. Trimming took 2 bases from V and 2 from J, leaving 4 bases between them. CDR3 in DNA: TGTGCCAGCAGTTTACCAGCCTACGAGCAGTACTTC. Amino acids: CASSLPAYEQYF.